Shown below are 20 T cell receptor beta chains from a single sample sequenced in a study of T cells in localized non-small cell lung cancer. Measured with immunoSEQ multiplex PCR; TCRdb has only the in-frame clones, and not every one. The repertoire holds more than 15,000 clones, with approximately 81% as singletons. Sequencing used peripheral blood, obtained before any cancer treatment. These receptors all come from a male donor at least 60 years old with stage I lung adenocarcinoma.

Comment on this clone: Germline is not matched at one junction end, which may reflect a read error. The chain recombines TRBV7-9 with TRBJ2-3, with TRBD2 matching 10 bases. There are 17 residues in the CDR3. Germline V gene lookup returns CDR1 SEHNR and CDR2 FQNEAQ (reference sequence). CDR3 sequence reads: CASDYLRSGGGTGTQYF. Written as DNA, the CDR3 is TGTGCCAGCGATTACCTGCGGAGCGGGGGGGGAACAGGTACGCAGTATTTT.

V usage is TRBV28 and J usage is TRBJ1-4; D is perhaps TRBD1 (6 bases). This CDR3 region has 12 residues. V dropped 2 bases and J dropped 9 bases, with 7 bases sitting between them. Germline CDR1 reads MDHEN; CDR2 reads SYDVKM. CDR3 sequence (DNA): TGTGCCAGCAGTTTACAGGGGAAAAAACTGTTTTTT. The encoded protein is CASSLQGKKLFF.

V gene TRBV6-1 combines with J gene TRBJ1-5; D unclear. The CDR3 runs 15 residues. V dropped 3 bases and J dropped 3 bases, with 12 bases sitting between them. Germline V gives CDR1 MNHNS, CDR2 SASEGT. The CDR3 region is CASSEGNSPNQPQHF. The CDR3 nucleotides read TGTGCCAGCAGTGAGGGGAACAGCCCCAATCAGCCCCAGCATTTT.

J is TRBJ2-2 and V is TRBV7-6; 8 nucleotides align to TRBD2. V was pared by 4 bases and J by 0 bases, with 1 base of the junction left unmatched. Germline CDR1 and CDR2: SGHVS and FNYEAQ. The CDR3 runs to 15 residues. CDR3 coding DNA: TGTGCCAGCAGCTCGGGACTAGCGAACACCGGGGAGCTGTTTTTT. This translates into CASSSGLANTGELFF.

This chain joins TRBV15 and TRBJ2-5; no definite D call. This CDR3 is 16 amino acids long. Germline-derived CDR1 and CDR2 are LNHNV and YYDKDF (reference sequence). Deletions cut 0 bases from V and 2 bases from J, with 13 bases between. CDR3 DNA: TGTGCCACCAGCAGAGATTCGTCCCACTCACAAGAGACCCAGTACTTC. Translation gives CATSRDSSHSQETQYF.

The CDR3 DNA follows: TGTGCCAGCAGCCGCTTGGGACAGCGTCAAGAGACCCAGTACTTC. It codes for CASSRLGQRQETQYF. The chain combines TRBV5-4 with TRBJ2-5; 7 bases agree with TRBD1. The length of the CDR3 is 15 residues. Germline V lookup: CDR1 SGHNT, CDR2 YYREEE (reference sequence). V lost 4 bases and J lost 2; bases outside the gene matches: 8.

The chain couples TRBV28 to TRBJ2-3; TRBD1 agrees at 9 bases. The CDR3 sequence is 17 residues long. J was trimmed by 5 bases and V by 5 bases; bases with no gene match: 14. Germline values: CDR1 MDHEN, CDR2 SYDVKM. CDR3 nucleotides: TGTGCCAGCAGTCCCCGCCGACAGGGGGTTGGGGGAGATACGCAGTATTTT. It encodes CASSPRRQGVGGDTQYF.

This chain uses TRBV27 with TRBJ1-3; D gene unclear. Germline CDR1 and CDR2: MNHEY and SMNVEV (reference sequence). Trimming shortened V by 6 bases and J by 2 bases, and 14 bases separated the two germline ends. CDR3 size: 15 residues. The CDR3: CASSRKGSPGNTIYF. DNA of the CDR3: TGTGCCAGCAGCCGGAAGGGCTCCCCTGGAAACACCATATATTTT.

Here the CDR3 DNA reads TGTGCCAGCAGTTACTCACTTGGATCGGACTATGGCTACACCTTC. Translated: CASSYSLGSDYGYTF. The chain employs TRBV6-5 and TRBJ1-2; unclear D gene. The germline V gene has CDR1 MNHEY and CDR2 SVGAGI. This CDR3 has 15 amino acids. Trimming stripped 0 bases from V and 3 bases from J, with 11 bases between.

The sample holds one count of this clone. The chain combines TRBV30 with TRBJ2-3; a possible D gene is TRBD1 (5 bases). The CDR3 sequence is 14 residues long. The germline V gene has CDR1 GTSNPN and CDR2 SVGIG (reference sequence). V was clipped by 3 bases and J by 2 bases, with 12 bases between them. Written as DNA, the CDR3 is TGTGCCTGGAGACAGGCGGACATCACAGATACGCAGTATTTT. This translates into CAWRQADITDTQYF.

The gene calls are TRBV5-8 and TRBJ2-2, with 8 positions matching TRBD2. The CDR3 runs 15 residues. Germline V gives CDR1 SGHTS, CDR2 YDEGEE. V was clipped by 5 bases and J by 3 bases; unmatched bases: 6. The CDR3 DNA sequence: TGTGCCAGCAGATGGGGGACTAGTGACACCGGGGAGCTGTTTTTT. Amino acid sequence: CASRWGTSDTGELFF.

The V call is TRBV5-1, the J call TRBJ2-1, with D hard to call. The V and J ends lost 0 bases and 2 bases respectively, with 12 bases between them. Germline-derived CDR1 and CDR2 are SGHRS and YFSETQ. This CDR3 spans 16 amino acids. CDR3 nucleotides: TGCGCCAGCAGCTTGGCCTTTGGTTTGGCCTACAATGAGCAGTTCTTC. Encoded protein: CASSLAFGLAYNEQFF.

In this sample, this clone turned up once. V and J are TRBV15 and TRBJ2-7, with D perhaps matching TRBD2 (6 bases). CDR1 is LNHNV, CDR2 YYDKDF, per germline (reference sequence). The CDR3 contains 12 residues. V was clipped by 3 bases and J by 6 bases, with 9 bases between them. DNA of the CDR3: TGTGCCACCAGCAGGGTGGGGGGCGAGCAGTACTTC. It codes for CATSRVGGEQYF.

This chain uses TRBV5-6 with TRBJ2-3, with D possibly matching TRBD2 (6 bases). The CDR3 spans 16 residues. CDR1 and CDR2 (germline): SGHDT, YYEEEE. V lost 5 bases to trimming and J lost 3 bases, with 19 bases between them. The CDR3 DNA follows: TGTGCCAGCAGTTGGGCCGGCGGGGCTGTTACAGATACGCAGTATTTT. Its protein is CASSWAGGAVTDTQYF.

V gene TRBV19 combines with J gene TRBJ1-6; 7 nucleotides agree with TRBD1. J lost 7 bases, V lost 5 bases, and 11 bases had no gene match. Germline V gene lookup returns CDR1 LNHDA and CDR2 SQIVND (reference sequence). The CDR3 extends over 16 amino acids. The CDR3 loop is CASSEIPGQRNSPLHF. The CDR3 DNA reads as TGTGCCAGTAGTGAGATACCGGGACAGAGGAATTCACCCCTCCACTTT.

This clone was picked up a small number of times. J is TRBJ1-6 and V is TRBV30; 7 positions agree with TRBD1. The CDR3 totals 15 residues. Germline values: CDR1 GTSNPN, CDR2 SVGIG (reference sequence). V lost 0 bases, J lost 10 bases, and 9 bases stayed unmatched. Written as DNA, the CDR3 is TGTGCCTGGAGTGTGAGGGGGCGCAGGAGCTCACCCCTCCACTTT. Protein sequence: CAWSVRGRRSSPLHF.

The gene calls are TRBV10-2 and TRBJ1-3; TRBD1 matches at 9 bases. CDR1 and CDR2 from the germline V gene are WSHSY and SAAADI. The CDR3 length is 13 residues. J gave up 4 bases and V 6 bases, and 1 base lay outside the gene matches. CDR3 nucleotide sequence: TGCGCCAGCAGAACAGGGGGCGGAAACACCATATATTTT. This sequence encodes CASRTGGGNTIYF.

The chain joins TRBV5-6 to TRBJ2-4, with D possibly matching TRBD1 (6 bases). Between the trimmed V and J ends, which lost 0 bases and 3 bases, there was a span of 13 bases. Germline CDR1 and CDR2: SGHDT and YYEEEE. CDR3 length: 16 residues. The CDR3: CASSLVRGRDKNIQYF. The CDR3 DNA is TGTGCCAGCAGCTTGGTCAGGGGTCGGGACAAAAACATTCAGTACTTC.

This chain links TRBV18 with TRBJ1-2; the match to TRBD1 covers 7 bases. V trimming: 3 bases; J trimming: 0 bases; junction bases outside the gene matches: 4. The CDR3 extends over 15 amino acids. The V gene's germline CDR1 is KGHSH and CDR2 LQKENI. The DNA of the CDR3 is TGTGCCAGCTCACCGGGACAGTACTCTAACTATGGCTACACCTTC. Encoded protein: CASSPGQYSNYGYTF.

This clone was seen just once. J is TRBJ1-2 and V is TRBV6-5; 10 bases agree with TRBD1. The CDR3 extends over 14 amino acids. J lost 3 bases, V lost 11 bases, and 9 bases had no gene match. Germline CDR1 is MNHEY and CDR2 is SVGAGI. CDR3 residues: CAARQGAQDYGYTF. The CDR3 nucleotides read TGTGCCGCGCGACAGGGGGCGCAGGACTATGGCTACACCTTC.